The rows below give T cell receptor beta chains drawn from one sample of a study of blood T cells in healthy people across ages. Via MiXCR, TCRdb re-called the 5' RACE reads, giving one row per CDR3 protein. Seen here are 760,000 or so distinct CDR3 sequences, around 25% observed once, and the top ten hold 9.4%. These records were also assigned to another study, of T cells of mothers and their children.

Sequencing was carried out using blood. Receptors originate from a boy aged 5-17 years in good health. The CDR3 runs from the conserved cysteine through the conserved F or W. A D gene is named only where the DNA matches it firmly. Clone size, where shown, is once, few, many, or a class for clones that have expanded.

j_call v_call clone_size d_call cdr3_nt cdr3_aa
TRBJ2-2 TRBV7-2 - - TGTGCCAGCAGCTTAAACGGCGGAACGAACACCGGGGAGCTGTTTTTT CASSLNGGTNTGELFF
TRBJ1-4 TRBV10-3 - TRBD1 TGTGCCATCAGTGAGTCGGGACAGGACATTGCAACTAATGAAAAACTGTTTTTT CAISESGQDIATNEKLFF
TRBJ2-1 TRBV2 few TRBD2 TGTGCCAGCCGGGAAGCGGGGGGCCCCAATGAGCAGTTCTTC CASREAGGPNEQFF
TRBJ2-3 TRBV12-3/TRBV12-4 - TRBD1 TGTGCCAGTAGTTTTGGACAGGACGGGGATACGCAGTATTTT CASSFGQDGDTQYF
TRBJ1-2 TRBV29-1 few TRBD1 TGCAGCGTCCCTCCTACAGGGGGCGAAAAGATTGCGTCGAGTGGCTACACCTTC CSVPPTGGEKIASSGYTF
TRBJ2-7 TRBV28 - - TGTGCCAGCACCCTCAAAAGGCAGGGGTCCTACGAGCAGTACTTC CASTLKRQGSYEQYF
TRBJ2-5 TRBV29-1 - - TGCAGCGTTGAACGAGTTCAAGAGACCCAGTACTTC CSVERVQETQYF
TRBJ2-5 TRBV3-1 - - TGTGCCAGCAGCCAAGAGGTAGCGAGCACGGGCGAGACCCAGTACTTC CASSQEVASTGETQYF
TRBJ2-5 TRBV10-3 - - TGTGCCATCAGTGCGCTAGCGTCTGAGACCCAGTACTTC CAISALASETQYF
TRBJ2-5 TRBV12-3/TRBV12-4 few - TGTGCCAGCAGTCCCTGGGACCTTCAAGAGACCCAGTACTTC CASSPWDLQETQYF
TRBJ2-5 TRBV11-2 few TRBD2 TGTGCCAGCAGCCCCCGGACTAGATTTCTCCAAGAGACCCAGTACTTC CASSPRTRFLQETQYF
TRBJ2-5 TRBV9 few - TGTGCCAGCAGCGTAGGATCCATCCCCCAAGAGACCCAGTACTTC CASSVGSIPQETQYF
TRBJ2-7 TRBV6-1 - TRBD2 TGTGCCAGCAGTGAAGGGGGGATGTGGGAGGGCTCCTACGAGCAGTACTTC CASSEGGMWEGSYEQYF
TRBJ2-7 TRBV7-2 - TRBD2 TGTGCCAGCAGCTTAGCCGTTAGGACGGCCAAGACTAGCGGGAGGGCCCACGAGCAGTACTTC CASSLAVRTAKTSGRAHEQYF
TRBJ2-7 TRBV5-1 many - TGCGCCAGCAGCTTTGACAGTTTCTACGAGCAGTACTTC CASSFDSFYEQYF
TRBJ2-5 TRBV29-1 - - TGCAGCGTGGAATGGCTAGAGACCCAGTACTTC CSVEWLETQYF
TRBJ2-1 TRBV28 few - TGTGCCAGCAGCTCCCATTATGAGCAGTTCTTC CASSSHYEQFF
TRBJ2-1 TRBV4-1 - - TGCGCCAGCAGCCAAGGGGTTTCCAATGAGCAGTTCTTC CASSQGVSNEQFF
TRBJ2-7 TRBV5-4 few - TGTGCCAGCAGCTTTCGGGCCGGAGGCTACGAGCAGTACTTC CASSFRAGGYEQYF
TRBJ2-3 TRBV20-1 few - TGCAGTGCTAGAGTGGCAGGGAGGGATACGCAGTATTTT CSARVAGRDTQYF
TRBJ2-7 TRBV28 few - TGTGCCAGCAGTTTATGGGGGGATAACAAGGGCGGGGAGCAGTACTTC CASSLWGDNKGGEQYF
TRBJ2-7 TRBV4-1 - - TGCGCCAGCAGCCAAGGAACGTTAGCAGGGTCCGAGCAGTACTTC CASSQGTLAGSEQYF
TRBJ2-7 TRBV27 - TRBD2 TGTGCCACCCTTCCCGGGACTAGCGGGAATCCGTACTTC CATLPGTSGNPYF
TRBJ1-1 TRBV6-4 - - TGTGCCAGCAGTGACTCACAGGGCACTGAAGCTTTCTTT CASSDSQGTEAFF
TRBJ2-7 TRBV4-1 - TRBD2 TGCGCCAGCAGCCCCTACCCTAGCGGGAAGTCCTACGAGCAGTACTTC CASSPYPSGKSYEQYF
TRBJ2-7 TRBV9 - TRBD2 TGTGCCAGCAGCGAGGGGAGACTAGCGGGAGACCACGAGCAGTACTTC CASSEGRLAGDHEQYF
TRBJ2-1 TRBV11-2 - - TGTGCCAGCAGCTCGGCCCGAAGCGCGGGTGAGCAGTTCTTC CASSSARSAGEQFF
TRBJ2-6 TRBV12-3/TRBV12-4 - - TGTGCCAGCACTACAGTCTCTGGGGCCAACGTCCTGACTTTC CASTTVSGANVLTF
TRBJ2-3 TRBV9 few TRBD2 TGTGCCAGCAGCGTTAGCGGGGGGGGCACAGATACGCAGTATTTT CASSVSGGGTDTQYF
TRBJ2-7 TRBV4-2 few - TGTGCCAGCAGACAGCCGGGACAAGGGGCCTACGAGCAGTACTTC CASRQPGQGAYEQYF
TRBJ2-1 TRBV12-3/TRBV12-4 - - TGTGCCAGCAGTCCTTACGATATAGGGTTAAATGGGCAGTTCTTC CASSPYDIGLNGQFF
TRBJ2-7 TRBV7-9 - - TGTGCCAGCAGCCCAACAGCGACAAACGAGCAGTACTTC CASSPTATNEQYF
TRBJ2-1 TRBV7-9 - - TGTGCCAGCAGCCAACGGACCCGGCCCAATGAGCAGTTCTTC CASSQRTRPNEQFF
TRBJ2-1 TRBV5-1 few TRBD1 TGCGCCAGTGCCTCCGGGACAGGACTCTACAATGAGCAGTTCTTC CASASGTGLYNEQFF